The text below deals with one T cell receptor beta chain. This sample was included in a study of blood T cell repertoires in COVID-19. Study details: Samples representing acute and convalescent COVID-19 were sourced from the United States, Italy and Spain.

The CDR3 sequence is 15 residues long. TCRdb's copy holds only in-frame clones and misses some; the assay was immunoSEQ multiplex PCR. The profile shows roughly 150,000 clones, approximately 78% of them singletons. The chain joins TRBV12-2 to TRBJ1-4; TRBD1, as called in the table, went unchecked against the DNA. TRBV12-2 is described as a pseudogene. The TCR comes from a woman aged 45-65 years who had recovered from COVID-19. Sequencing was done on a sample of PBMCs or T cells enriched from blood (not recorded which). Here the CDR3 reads CASRPQGSVGEKLFF. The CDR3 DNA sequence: TGTGCAAGTCGCCCCCAGGGGTCGGTGGGGGAAAAACTGTTTTTT.